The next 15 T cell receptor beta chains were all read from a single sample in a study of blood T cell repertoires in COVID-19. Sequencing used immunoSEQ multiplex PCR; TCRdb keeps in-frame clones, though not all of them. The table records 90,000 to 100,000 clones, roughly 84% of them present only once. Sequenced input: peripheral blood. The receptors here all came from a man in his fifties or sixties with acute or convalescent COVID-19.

The CDR3 sequence: CAWSQDERYTF. CDR3 coding DNA: TGTGCCTGGAGCCAAGATGAGAGATACACCTTC. This sequence joins TRBV30 and TRBJ1-2, with no clear D. Looked up from germline, CDR1 is GTSNPN and CDR2 is SVGIG (reference sequence). Trimming removed 3 bases at V and 11 bases at J, with 13 bases between. This CDR3 has 11 amino acids.

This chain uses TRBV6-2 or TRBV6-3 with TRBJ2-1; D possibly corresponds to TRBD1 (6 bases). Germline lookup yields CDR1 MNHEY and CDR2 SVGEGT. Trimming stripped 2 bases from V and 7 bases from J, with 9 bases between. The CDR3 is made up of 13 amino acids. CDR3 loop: CASSYVRGNEQFF. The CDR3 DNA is TGTGCCAGCAGTTACGTCAGGGGAAATGAGCAGTTCTTC.

CDR3 DNA sequence: TGTGCCAGCAGCGACCCGGACAGGGGATCTGAAAAACTGTTTTTT. Amino acid sequence: CASSDPDRGSEKLFF. The V and J genes are TRBV9 and TRBJ1-4; the match to TRBD1 covers 9 bases. V lost 3 bases, J lost 7 bases, and 7 bases stayed unmatched. Germline lookup yields CDR1 SGDLS and CDR2 YYNGEE. This CDR3 region has 15 residues.

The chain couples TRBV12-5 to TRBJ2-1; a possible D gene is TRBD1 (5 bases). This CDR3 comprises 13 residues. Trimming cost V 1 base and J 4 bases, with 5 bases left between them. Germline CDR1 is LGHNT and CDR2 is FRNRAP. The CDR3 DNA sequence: TGTGCTAGTGGTTTGGACAGGTACAATGAGCAGTTCTTC. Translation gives CASGLDRYNEQFF.

The CDR3 DNA is TGTGCCAGCAGCCAAGTTCCGGGACAGATGGACTCTGGAAACACCATATATTTT. Translated, it gives CASSQVPGQMDSGNTIYF. J is TRBJ1-3 and V is TRBV4-2; 7 nucleotides line up with TRBD1. The germline V gene encodes CDR1 LGHNA and CDR2 YNFKEQ. J lost 0 bases, V lost 1 base, and 9 bases had no gene match. The CDR3 consists of 18 residues.

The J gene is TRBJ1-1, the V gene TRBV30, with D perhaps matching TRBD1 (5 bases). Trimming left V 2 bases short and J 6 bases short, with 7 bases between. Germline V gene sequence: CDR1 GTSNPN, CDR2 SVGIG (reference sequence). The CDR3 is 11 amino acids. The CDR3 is CAWSRGAEAFF. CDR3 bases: TGTGCCTGGAGTCGGGGGGCTGAAGCTTTCTTT.

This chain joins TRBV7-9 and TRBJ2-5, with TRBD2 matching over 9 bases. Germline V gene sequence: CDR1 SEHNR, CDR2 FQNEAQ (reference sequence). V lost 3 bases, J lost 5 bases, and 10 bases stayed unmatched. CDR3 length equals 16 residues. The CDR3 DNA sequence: TGTGCCAGCAGCTTCCAGCGGGGGGCGGTGGAGGAGACCCAGTACTTC. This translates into CASSFQRGAVEETQYF.

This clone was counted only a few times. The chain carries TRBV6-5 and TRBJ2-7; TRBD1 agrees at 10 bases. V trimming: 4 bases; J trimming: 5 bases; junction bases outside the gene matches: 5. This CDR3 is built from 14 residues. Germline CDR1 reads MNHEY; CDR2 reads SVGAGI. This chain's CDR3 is CASSSGTGVHEQYF. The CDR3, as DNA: TGTGCCAGCAGTTCGGGGACAGGGGTCCACGAGCAGTACTTC.

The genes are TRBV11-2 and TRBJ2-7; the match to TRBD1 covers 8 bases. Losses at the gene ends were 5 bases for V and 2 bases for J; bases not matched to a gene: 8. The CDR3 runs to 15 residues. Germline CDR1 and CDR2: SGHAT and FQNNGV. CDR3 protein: CASSARQGSTYEQYF. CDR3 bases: TGTGCCAGCAGCGCCCGACAGGGGTCGACCTACGAGCAGTACTTC.

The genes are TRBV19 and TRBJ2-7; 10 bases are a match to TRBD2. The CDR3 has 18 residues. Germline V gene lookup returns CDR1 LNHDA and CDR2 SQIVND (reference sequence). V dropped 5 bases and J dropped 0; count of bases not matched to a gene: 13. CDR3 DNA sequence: TGTGCCAGTAGTCCCCTGGCTAGCGGGGGCAGGAGCTCCTACGAGCAGTACTTC. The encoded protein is CASSPLASGGRSSYEQYF. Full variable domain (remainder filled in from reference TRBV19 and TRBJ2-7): DGGITQSPKYLFRKEGQNVTLSCEQNLNHDAMYWYRQDPGQGLRLIYYSQIVNDFQKGDIAEGYSVSREKKESFPLTVTSAQKNPTAFYLCASSPLASGGRSSYEQYFGPGTRLTVT.

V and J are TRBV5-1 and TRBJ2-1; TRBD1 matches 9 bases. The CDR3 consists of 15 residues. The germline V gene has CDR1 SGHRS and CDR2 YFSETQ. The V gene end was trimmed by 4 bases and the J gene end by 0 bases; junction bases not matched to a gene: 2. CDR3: CASSMTGGSYNEQFF. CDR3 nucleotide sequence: TGCGCCAGCAGCATGACAGGGGGCTCCTACAATGAGCAGTTCTTC.

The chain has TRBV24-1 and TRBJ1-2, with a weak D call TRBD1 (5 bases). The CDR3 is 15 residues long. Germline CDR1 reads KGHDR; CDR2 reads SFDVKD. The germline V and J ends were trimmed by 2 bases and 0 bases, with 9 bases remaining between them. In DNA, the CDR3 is TGTGCCACCAGTGATTCTGACAGACCTAACTATGGCTACACCTTC. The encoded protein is CATSDSDRPNYGYTF.

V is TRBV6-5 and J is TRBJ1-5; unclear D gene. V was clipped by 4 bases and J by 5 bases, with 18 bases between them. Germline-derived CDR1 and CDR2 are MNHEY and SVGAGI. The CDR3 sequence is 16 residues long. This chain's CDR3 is CASSSHPSFWHQPQHF. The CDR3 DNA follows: TGTGCCAGCAGTTCACATCCTTCTTTTTGGCATCAGCCCCAGCATTTT.

CDR3 in amino acids: CTSSPRGALDSYNEQFF. Here the CDR3 DNA reads TGCACCAGCAGCCCACGGGGAGCTCTTGACTCCTACAATGAGCAGTTCTTC. This chain connects TRBV1 to TRBJ2-1; the table gives TRBD2 as D, unverified against the DNA. TRBV1 is a pseudogene segment. This CDR3 is 17 amino acids long.

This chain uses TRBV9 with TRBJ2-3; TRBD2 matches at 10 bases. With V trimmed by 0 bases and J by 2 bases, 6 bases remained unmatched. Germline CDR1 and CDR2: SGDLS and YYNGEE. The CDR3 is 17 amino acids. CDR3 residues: CASSVVTSGVNTDTQYF. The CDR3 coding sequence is TGTGCCAGCAGCGTAGTCACTAGCGGGGTGAACACAGATACGCAGTATTTT.